Listed below are T cell receptor beta chains from one sample, sequenced in a study of human T cells and chemical hapten exposure. MiXCR, applied by TCRdb to the RACE reads, yields one record per CDR3 protein. The data hold around 33,000 distinct CDR3 sequences, with 9% to 15% observed a single time. Here the sequenced sample was whole blood, taken in connection with sensitization to the hapten diphenylcyclopropenone (DPC). These receptors were taken from a woman aged 40 to 50 with alopecia areata. Some clones in this sample may be carry-over from other donors' samples. The CDR3 runs from the conserved cysteine through the conserved F or W. D genes are given only for firm matches. Rows give clone size only sometimes, using once, few, many, or a class for an expanded clone.

clone size,CDR3 length,J gene,D gene,V gene,CDR3 protein,CDR3 DNA
many,16,TRBJ1-5,TRBD1,TRBV2,CASSEGTGMRNQPQHF,TGTGCCAGCAGCGAGGGGACAGGGATGCGCAATCAGCCCCAGCATTTT
few,12,TRBJ2-1,-,TRBV10-3,CAISEGHNEQFF,TGTGCCATCAGTGAGGGCCACAATGAGCAGTTCTTC
many,13,TRBJ1-1,-,TRBV7-9,CASSAEVGGEAFF,TGTGCCAGCAGCGCAGAAGTCGGGGGGGAAGCTTTCTTT
few,14,TRBJ2-5,-,TRBV28,CASSLPGVQETQYF,TGTGCCAGCAGTTTACCGGGGGTGCAAGAGACCCAGTACTTC
many,15,TRBJ2-3,TRBD1,TRBV3-1,CASSQAGTGEDTQYF,TGTGCCAGCAGCCAAGCCGGGACAGGGGAAGATACGCAGTATTTT
many,12,TRBJ2-7,-,TRBV29-1,CSVVSGPDEQYF,TGCAGCGTTGTGTCAGGACCTGACGAGCAGTACTTC
few,17,TRBJ2-5,TRBD2,TRBV11-2,CASSSGTSGGRQETQYF,TGTGCCAGCAGCTCCGGGACTAGCGGGGGGCGCCAAGAGACCCAGTACTTC
few,14,TRBJ2-7,TRBD1,TRBV5-1,CASSPRTGGYEQYF,TGCGCCAGCAGCCCCCGGACAGGGGGGTACGAGCAGTACTTC
many,15,TRBJ2-3,TRBD2,TRBV12-3/TRBV12-4,CASSLLAGLTDTQYF,TGTGCCAGCAGTTTACTAGCGGGACTTACAGATACGCAGTATTTT
-,13,TRBJ2-7,-,TRBV20-1,CSARDVFDFEQYF,TGCAGTGCTAGAGATGTGTTCGATTTCGAGCAGTACTTC
many,17,TRBJ2-6,TRBD1,TRBV12-3/TRBV12-4,CASSLRTGTTGANVLTF,TGTGCCAGCAGTTTGAGGACAGGGACCACGGGGGCCAACGTCCTGACTTTC
medium-sized,14,TRBJ1-1,-,TRBV5-5,CASSLDLRGTEAFF,TGTGCCAGCAGCTTGGATCTTCGAGGGACTGAAGCTTTCTTT
-,16,TRBJ2-7,-,TRBV11-2,CASSLVRPPGSYEQYF,TGTGCCAGCAGCTTAGTTCGGCCGCCAGGATCCTACGAGCAGTACTTC
many,15,TRBJ2-4,-,TRBV11-2,CASSLGLSGPNIQYF,TGTGCCAGCAGCTTAGGACTATCGGGCCCAAACATTCAGTACTTC
-,15,TRBJ2-3,TRBD1,TRBV5-5,CASSLDRGRTDTQYF,TGTGCCAGCAGCTTGGACAGGGGACGCACAGATACGCAGTATTTT
many,15,TRBJ1-5,-,TRBV28,CASSPPPGGNQPQHF,TGTGCCAGCAGCCCACCGCCGGGAGGCAATCAGCCCCAGCATTTT
-,18,TRBJ2-1,TRBD2,TRBV2,CASSAGTSGRSFIYEQFF,TGTGCCAGCTCTGCTGGGACTAGCGGGAGGAGCTTTATCTATGAGCAGTTCTTC
few,15,TRBJ2-1,-,TRBV5-5,CASRTHLASYNEQFF,TGTGCCAGCAGGACACACCTAGCCTCCTACAATGAGCAGTTCTTC
many,16,TRBJ2-2,TRBD1,TRBV7-8,CASSLVVPGGSGELFF,TGTGCCAGCAGCTTAGTAGTCCCAGGGGGAAGCGGGGAGCTGTTTTTT
many,17,TRBJ2-3,TRBD2,TRBV24-1,CATSDSGLADSTDTQYF,TGTGCCACCAGTGATTCGGGACTAGCGGATAGCACAGATACGCAGTATTTT
many,15,TRBJ2-1,-,TRBV27,CASSLTVLPYNEQFF,TGTGCCAGCAGTCTGACAGTGCTTCCCTACAATGAGCAGTTCTTC
few,11,TRBJ2-4,-,TRBV20-1,CSIQGVDIQYF,TGCAGTATTCAGGGTGTAGACATTCAGTACTTC
-,14,TRBJ2-1,-,TRBV6-5,CASSYRRGGGEQFF,TGTGCCAGCAGTTATAGGCGAGGTGGCGGTGAGCAGTTCTTC
medium-sized,12,TRBJ1-6,-,TRBV7-9,CASSWGNSPLHF,TGTGCCAGCAGCTGGGGGAATTCACCCCTCCACTTT
many,16,TRBJ2-7,TRBD2,TRBV29-1,CSVVQPGLAGAYEQYF,TGCAGCGTTGTACAACCGGGACTAGCGGGGGCCTACGAGCAGTACTTC
many,13,TRBJ2-1,-,TRBV2,CASSSSRSTEQFF,TGTGCCAGCAGCAGCTCTAGAAGCACTGAGCAGTTCTTC
many,16,TRBJ2-3,TRBD2,TRBV18,CASSPQRGPSTDTQYF,TGTGCCAGCTCACCCCAGCGGGGACCTAGCACAGATACGCAGTATTTT
many,15,TRBJ2-7,TRBD2,TRBV18,CASSPPLAGAYEQYF,TGTGCCAGCTCACCGCCACTAGCGGGGGCGTACGAGCAGTACTTC
few,15,TRBJ2-1,TRBD1,TRBV9,CASSPTRGSYNEQFF,TGTGCCAGCAGCCCCACCAGGGGGTCCTACAATGAGCAGTTCTTC